Presented here are 15 T cell receptor beta chains from one specimen sequenced in a study of blood T cell repertoires in COVID-19. The assay was immunoSEQ multiplex PCR, and TCRdb's table has in-frame clones only and misses some. Counted here are 200,000 or so clones, roughly nine tenths occurring once; the ten biggest clones make up 0.82%. Material: peripheral blood. Every receptor here comes from a man between 60 and 70 years old with COVID-19, enrolled during active disease.

The CDR3: CASSLEGGQFF. The CDR3 region has the DNA TGTGCCAGCAGCTTAGAAGGCGGCCAGTTCTTC. The chain carries TRBV11-2 and TRBJ2-1, with no clear D. Germline V gene sequence: CDR1 SGHAT, CDR2 FQNNGV. The germline V and J ends were trimmed by 0 bases and 13 bases, with 7 bases remaining between them. CDR3 size: 11 residues. Full variable domain (missing parts from reference TRBV11-2 and TRBJ2-1): EAGVAQSPRYKIIEKRQSVAFWCNPISGHATLYWYQQILGQGPKLLIQFQNNGVVDDSQLPKDRFSAERLKGVDSTLKIQPAKLEDSAVYLCASSLEGGQFFGPGTRLTVL.

The genes are TRBV2 and TRBJ2-3; a weak D match, TRBD2 (5 bases). The CDR3 spans 13 residues. Trimming removed 7 bases at V and 2 bases at J, with 10 bases between. Germline V gene lookup returns CDR1 SNHLY and CDR2 FYNNEI. The CDR3 loop reads CASTGRHTDTQYF. The CDR3 DNA reads as TGTGCCAGCACGGGAAGGCACACAGATACGCAGTATTTT.

The CDR3 bases are TGTGCCACCAGTGATTCCTTTGCAACTAATGAAAAACTGTTTTTT. Translated, it gives CATSDSFATNEKLFF. The V call is TRBV24-1, the J call TRBJ1-4; D call uncertain. V dropped 2 bases and J dropped 0 bases, with 6 bases sitting between them. The CDR3 spans 15 residues. CDR1 is KGHDR and CDR2 is SFDVKD in the germline V gene.

The V call is TRBV10-2, the J call TRBJ2-1; TRBD2 matches at 15 bases. The V and J ends lost 6 bases and 8 bases, in that order; junction bases with no gene match: 2. This CDR3 spans 14 amino acids. Germline CDR1 reads WSHSY; CDR2 reads SAAADI. CDR3 region: CASRGLAGGDEQFF. In DNA, the CDR3 is TGCGCCAGCAGGGGACTAGCGGGGGGCGATGAGCAGTTCTTC.

This clone showed up just once. This chain connects TRBV19 to TRBJ1-2; weak D call: TRBD1 (6 bases). The CDR3 is 15 residues long. Germline CDR1 and CDR2: LNHDA and SQIVND (reference sequence). V lost 3 bases and J 9 bases, leaving 20 bases between the germline ends. CDR3 region: CASSIPSHRVESYTF. DNA for the CDR3: TGTGCCAGTAGTATCCCTTCCCACAGGGTAGAGAGCTACACCTTC.

This chain uses TRBV4-1 with TRBJ1-1, with no clear D. V was trimmed by 0 bases and J by 5 bases, leaving 13 bases between them. This CDR3 comprises 15 residues. CDR1 is MGHRA, CDR2 YSYEKL, per germline. This chain's CDR3 is CASSQEAGLGTEAFF. CDR3 DNA sequence: TGCGCCAGCAGCCAAGAGGCAGGCTTAGGAACTGAAGCTTTCTTT.

This chain joins TRBV24-1 and TRBJ2-2; TRBD1 might be the D (5 bases). Deletions cut 1 base from V and 5 bases from J, with 7 bases between. The CDR3 is made up of 14 amino acids. From germline, CDR1 is KGHDR and CDR2 SFDVKD. The CDR3 sequence is CATSDFSGTGELFF. CDR3 coding DNA: TGTGCCACCAGTGATTTTTCAGGGACCGGGGAGCTGTTTTTT.

This rearrangement joins TRBV27 to TRBJ2-7; maybe TRBD2 (5 bases). Germline assignment: CDR1 MNHEY and CDR2 SMNVEV (reference sequence). CDR3 size: 16 residues. The V gene lost 5 bases and the J gene lost 2 bases, with 19 bases spanning the gap. As DNA, the CDR3 is TGTGCCAGCAGTATAAATGGGGTGCGGGTTCCCTACGAGCAGTACTTC. Its translation is CASSINGVRVPYEQYF.

The genes are TRBV6-2 or TRBV6-3 and TRBJ2-7; 10 bases align to TRBD1. The V gene end was trimmed by 2 bases and the J gene end by 2 bases; junction bases not matched to a gene: 0. Germline V gene sequence: CDR1 MNHEY, CDR2 SVGEGT. This CDR3 spans 14 amino acids. CDR3 residues: CASSYGQGAYEQYF. DNA for the CDR3: TGTGCCAGCAGTTACGGACAGGGGGCCTACGAGCAGTACTTC.

V usage is TRBV3-1 (or the pseudogene TRBV3-2) and J usage is TRBJ1-1; maybe TRBD1 (5 bases). V was cut by 1 base and J by 6 bases, with 9 bases left in between. Germline CDR1 and CDR2: LGHDT and YNNKEL (reference sequence). The CDR3 extends over 13 amino acids. This CDR3 is CASSQALRAEAFF. The CDR3 coding sequence is TGTGCCAGCAGCCAAGCCCTCAGGGCTGAAGCTTTCTTT.

The chain combines TRBV6-2 or TRBV6-3 with TRBJ2-7; tentative D call: TRBD2 (6 bases). In germline, CDR1 is MNHEY, CDR2 SVGEGT. The V end lost 3 bases, the J end lost 7 bases, and 13 bases lay between the germline ends. CDR3 length: 13 residues. CDR3 loop: CASSYWEGREQYF. The CDR3 nucleotides read TGTGCCAGCAGTTATTGGGAAGGGAGGGAGCAGTACTTC.

V is TRBV30 and J is TRBJ1-2, with D hard to call. CDR3 size: 12 residues. V lost 3 bases and J lost 4, with 9 bases in between. Germline loops: CDR1 GTSNPN, CDR2 SVGIG (reference sequence). Here the CDR3 DNA reads TGTGCCTGGAGGAGGCACCCCTATGGCTACACCTTC. Protein product: CAWRRHPYGYTF.

The gene calls are TRBV6-6 and TRBJ1-5; D unclear. Germline CDR1 reads MNHNY; CDR2 reads SVGAGI (reference sequence). V gave up 6 bases and J gave up 4 bases, with 13 bases separating them. The CDR3 runs to 14 residues. The CDR3 region is CASRKLSVNQPQHF. As DNA, the CDR3 is TGTGCCAGCAGAAAGTTGTCAGTGAATCAGCCCCAGCATTTT.

This rearrangement joins TRBV6-5 to TRBJ2-2; 10 bases map to TRBD1. The CDR3 contains 15 residues. The J segment lost 5 bases and the V segment lost 5 bases, leaving 5 bases of the junction unmatched. The germline gives CDR1 MNHEY, CDR2 SVGAGI. CDR3 nucleotide sequence: TGTGCCAGCAGTCCCCGGACAGGGGGGACCGGGGAGCTGTTTTTT. Amino acids: CASSPRTGGTGELFF.

The chain carries TRBV5-5 and TRBJ1-5, with D perhaps TRBD1 (6 bases). Trimming left V 1 base short and J 0 bases short, with 17 bases between. Germline lookup yields CDR1 SGHKS and CDR2 YYEKEE (reference sequence). This CDR3 region has 18 residues. This chain's CDR3 is CASSLRAGATGSNQPQHF. The DNA for the CDR3 is TGTGCCAGCAGCTTGAGGGCAGGGGCCACCGGTAGCAATCAGCCCCAGCATTTT.